One sample yielded the 23 T cell receptor beta chains listed below, sequenced in a study of blood T cell repertoires in COVID-19 (dated by TCRdb to the early 2020s). The library relied on the immunoSEQ multiplex PCR assay. Sourced from immuneACCESS, this table was stored by TCRdb with only in-frame sequences that have V and J called. A share of the clones is absent; for the studies checked, an unresolved V gene accounts for under half, and the remainder has no known explanation. The sample includes more than 95,000 clones, with around 90% observed a single time. The ten largest account for under 4% of the sample. Sample: peripheral blood. The receptor source for this set is a man aged 50 or older in a cohort sampled during active COVID-19.

V and J are TRBV18 and TRBJ2-7, with TRBD1 identical over 8 bases. Germline V gene lookup returns CDR1 KGHSH and CDR2 LQKENI. The V segment lost 2 bases and the J segment 2 bases; nucleotides outside the gene matches: 2. The CDR3 is 14 amino acids. In nucleotides, the CDR3 is TGTGCCAGCTCACCAGGGACAGGAGCCTACGAGCAGTACTTC. Translated: CASSPGTGAYEQYF.

This chain links TRBV19 with TRBJ2-7; D is uncertain. This CDR3 has 14 amino acids. The ends were cut back, 5 bases at V and 6 bases at J, with 17 bases in the middle. The germline CDR1 and CDR2 sequences are LNHDA and SQIVND (reference sequence). CDR3 region: CASSASGHLGEQYF. The CDR3 DNA is TGTGCCAGTAGTGCGTCCGGTCACCTCGGCGAGCAGTACTTC.

This clone was seen more than once but under ten times. The chain uses TRBV27 and TRBJ2-1, with TRBD2 matching over 10 bases. There are 13 residues in the CDR3. Germline V lookup: CDR1 MNHEY, CDR2 SMNVEV (reference sequence). V trimming: 6 bases; J trimming: 9 bases; junction bases outside the gene matches: 5. CDR3 sequence (DNA): TGTGCCAGCAGAAAGCGGGGGGGCACTGAGCAGTTCTTC. Amino acid sequence: CASRKRGGTEQFF.

In DNA form, the CDR3 reads TGTGCCATCAGCTACGAGGTGCGGAATGAGCAGTTCTTC. It specifies CAISYEVRNEQFF. The gene calls are TRBV10-3 and TRBJ2-1; D remains unclear. In germline, CDR1 is ENHRY, CDR2 SYGVKD. V was cut by 6 bases and J by 7 bases, with 13 bases left in between. The CDR3 runs 13 residues.

The chain carries TRBV5-1 and TRBJ2-2; 7 bases match TRBD1. Unmatched junction bases numbered 6, after V lost 0 bases and J lost 1 base. Germline V CDR1 and CDR2: SGHRS, YFSETQ. This CDR3 is built from 17 residues. CDR3 region: CASSLAGTAKNTGELFF. The CDR3 DNA follows: TGCGCCAGCAGCTTGGCAGGGACAGCAAAGAACACCGGGGAGCTGTTTTTT.

DNA of the CDR3: TGTGCCAGCAGTTTAGCTGACAGGGATCAAGAGACCCAGTACTTC. Protein: CASSLADRDQETQYF. The V call is TRBV28, the J call TRBJ2-5; 7 bases are a match to TRBD1. Per germline, CDR1 MDHEN and CDR2 SYDVKM. CDR3 length: 15 residues. J gave up 2 bases and V 2 bases, and 5 bases lay outside the gene matches.

The CDR3: CASSPQTGANTGELFF. In DNA, the CDR3 is TGTGCCAGCTCACCGCAGACAGGTGCGAACACCGGGGAGCTGTTTTTT. The gene calls are TRBV18 and TRBJ2-2, with D possibly matching TRBD1 (6 bases). V dropped 3 bases and J dropped 0 bases, with 11 bases sitting between them. Germline CDR1 KGHSH, CDR2 LQKENI. This CDR3 contains 16 residues. The complete variable domain, with remaining parts taken from reference TRBV18 and TRBJ2-2, reads NAGVMQNPRHLVRRRGQEARLRCSPMKGHSHVYWYRQLPEEGLKFMVYLQKENIIDESGMPKERFSAEFPKEGPSILRIQQVVRGDSAAYFCASSPQTGANTGELFFGEGSRLTVL.

V is TRBV9 and J is TRBJ1-1; D not certain. Germline CDR1 and CDR2: SGDLS and YYNGEE. This CDR3 has 15 amino acids. Trimming took 4 bases from V and 2 from J, leaving 15 bases between them. The CDR3 bases are TGTGCCAGCAGCCCGAGAGGTGGCCCAAACACTGAAGCTTTCTTT. Amino acid sequence: CASSPRGGPNTEAFF.

The gene calls are TRBV18 and TRBJ2-1, with TRBD1 matching over 7 bases. V lost 6 bases and J lost 14; bases outside the gene matches: 10. This CDR3 has 12 amino acids. In germline, CDR1 is KGHSH, CDR2 LQKENI. The DNA of the CDR3 is TGTGCCAGCTCGCCGGACTCGGGACAGAAGTTCTTC. This translates into CASSPDSGQKFF.

This clone came up once. This chain uses TRBV6-6 with TRBJ1-1, with D possibly TRBD1 on 6 matching bases. V lost 6 bases to trimming and J lost 9 bases, with 17 bases between them. This CDR3 is 13 amino acids long. The germline CDR1 and CDR2 sequences are MNHNY and SVGAGI (reference sequence). CDR3 region: CASRGTGTVQAFF. The CDR3 bases are TGTGCCAGCAGAGGAACAGGGACGGTTCAAGCTTTCTTT.

V is TRBV5-6 and J is TRBJ2-5, with D perhaps TRBD1 (5 bases). V gave up 5 bases and J gave up 4 bases, with 15 bases separating them. Germline V lookup: CDR1 SGHDT, CDR2 YYEEEE. The CDR3 is 14 amino acids. CDR3 DNA: TGTGCCAGCAGTCTGGCGGCAGGGCGAGAGACCCAGTACTTC. Its protein product is CASSLAAGRETQYF.

As DNA, the CDR3 is TGTGCCAGCATTGACAGGCCCAATCAGCCCCAGCATTTT. Protein: CASIDRPNQPQHF. The chain combines TRBV28 with TRBJ1-5; perhaps TRBD1 as D (6 bases). Germline V gene sequence: CDR1 MDHEN, CDR2 SYDVKM. The CDR3 spans 13 residues. V was shortened by 7 bases and J by 3 bases, with 10 bases between the two germline ends.

The sample holds one count of this clone. The gene calls are TRBV11-2 and TRBJ2-7; TRBD2 is a possible D gene (6 bases). The CDR3 consists of 14 residues. Trimming stripped 5 bases from V and 2 bases from J, with 13 bases between. The germline gives CDR1 SGHAT, CDR2 FQNNGV. The CDR3 DNA reads as TGTGCCAGCAGCCCGGGACTGGCCACCTACGAGCAGTACGTC. Translation gives CASSPGLATYEQYV.

This rearrangement joins TRBV7-9 to TRBJ2-1; TRBD2 matches at 9 bases. The CDR3 totals 15 residues. The V segment lost 1 base and the J segment 6 bases; nucleotides outside the gene matches: 4. Germline V gene data show CDR1 as SEHNR and CDR2 as FQNEAQ (reference sequence). DNA for the CDR3: TGTGCCAGCAGCTTAGGCGGGGGGGCTCCCAATGAGCAGTTCTTC. It translates to CASSLGGGAPNEQFF.

The chain employs TRBV4-2 and TRBJ2-2, with a weak D call TRBD1 (7 bases). Germline CDR1 is LGHNA and CDR2 is YNFKEQ. V dropped 0 bases and J dropped 13 bases, with 18 bases sitting between them. The CDR3 consists of 15 residues. Here the CDR3 reads CASSQDPLRGVALFF. The CDR3 nucleotides read TGTGCCAGCAGCCAAGATCCTCTCAGGGGGGTTGCGCTGTTTTTT.

The V and J genes are TRBV7-2 and TRBJ2-1; 9 nucleotides line up with TRBD1. Germline CDR1 reads SGHTA; CDR2 reads FQGNSA. Germline trimming cut 5 bases from V and 4 bases from J; bases unmatched to any gene: 6. The CDR3 runs 15 residues. The CDR3 DNA reads as TGTGCCAGCAGCCAAATGGGGACAGGGTACAATGAGCAGTTCTTC. Its protein product is CASSQMGTGYNEQFF.

CDR3 nucleotide sequence: TGTGCCAGCAGTTTTGTGCAGGGACTAATGAACACTGAAGCTTTCTTT. Translated: CASSFVQGLMNTEAFF. The chain has TRBV28 and TRBJ1-1; tentative D call: TRBD1 (5 bases). V was shortened by 3 bases and J by 0 bases, with 14 bases between the two germline ends. The germline V gene has CDR1 MDHEN and CDR2 SYDVKM. The CDR3 contains 16 residues.

The rearrangement joins TRBV7-2 to TRBJ2-7; 10 bases agree with TRBD2. V lost 5 bases, J lost 2 bases, and 9 bases stayed unmatched. CDR3 length: 16 amino acids. CDR1 and CDR2 from the germline V gene are SGHTA and FQGNSA. The chain's CDR3 is CASSKRASGGTYEQYV. CDR3 bases: TGTGCCAGCAGCAAACGCGCTAGCGGGGGAACCTACGAGCAGTACGTC.

The rearrangement links TRBV11-2 to TRBJ2-7; D uncertain. CDR1 is SGHAT, CDR2 FQNNGV, per germline. Between the trimmed V and J ends, which lost 3 bases and 4 bases, there was a span of 7 bases. The CDR3 length is 12 residues. The CDR3 DNA follows: TGTGCCAGCAGCTTGGGCAGGTACGAGCAGTACTTC. It yields the protein CASSLGRYEQYF.

The genes are TRBV29-1 and TRBJ2-1; D is undetermined. V lost 3 bases, J lost 8 bases, and 11 bases lay in between. This CDR3 contains 12 residues. Germline CDR1 and CDR2: SQVTM and ANQGSEA. Here the CDR3 reads CSVEVALYEQFF. The CDR3 DNA follows: TGCAGCGTTGAGGTGGCTCTTTATGAGCAGTTCTTC.

This chain connects TRBV10-3 to TRBJ2-1; 9 nucleotides align to TRBD1. Per the germline V gene, CDR1 is ENHRY and CDR2 is SYGVKD. CDR3 length: 16 residues. The trim removed 10 bases at V and 8 bases at J, leaving 18 bases unmatched. CDR3 nucleotides: TGTGCCACCGCTCCACTGAGACAGGGGGGTCCTTATGAGCAGTTCTTC. It is translated as CATAPLRQGGPYEQFF.

This clone was recorded a few times. The chain has TRBV28 and TRBJ1-4, with a possible D match to TRBD1 (6 bases). The V gene lost 10 bases and the J gene lost 4 bases, with 13 bases spanning the gap. This CDR3 region has 13 residues. The germline V gene has CDR1 MDHEN and CDR2 SYDVKM. The CDR3 DNA reads as TGTGCCACCCAGACAGGAGTTAATGAAAAACTGTTTTTT. Protein: CATQTGVNEKLFF.

This rearrangement joins TRBV5-4 to TRBJ2-2; TRBD1 agrees at 10 bases. The CDR3 runs to 16 residues. The V segment lost 3 bases and the J segment 1 base; nucleotides outside the gene matches: 3. The V gene's germline CDR1 is SGHNT and CDR2 YYREEE (reference sequence). The CDR3 DNA follows: TGTGCCAGCAGCTCGGGACAGGGGCGGAACACCGGGGAGCTGTTTTTT. Protein product: CASSSGQGRNTGELFF.